This TCR beta chain is from a study of patients and donors after allogeneic stem cell transplantation. Between the trimmed V and J ends, which lost 2 bases and 5 bases, there was a span of 17 bases. The CDR3 spans 16 residues. A single record per CDR3 protein comes from TCRdb applying MiXCR to the RT-PCR reads. In the table there are around 200,000 distinct CDR3 sequences, less than 50% of which are singletons. This clonotype was observed a handful of times. Sequencing was performed on blood, either unsorted or a sorted T cell fraction (not recorded which). The chain uses TRBV12-3 or TRBV12-4 and TRBJ2-3, with D perhaps matching TRBD1 (6 bases). This clonotype originated in a human donor who was either an allogeneic HSCT recipient or a stem cell or donor lymphocyte infusion donor (not recorded which). It is not recorded whose cells these are; they may come from a transplant donor. CDR3 nucleotide sequence: TGTGCCAGCAGTTTACGTCGAAGGGGGAAGGGAGATACGCAGTATTTT. Protein product: CASSLRRRGKGDTQYF.